Below, 9 T cell receptor beta chains from the same sample are listed, as sequenced in a study of cytomegalovirus exposure and HLA in healthy donors. The study ran its PCR with 60 Vbeta and 13 Jbeta primers. Sequencing used immunoSEQ multiplex PCR; TCRdb keeps in-frame clones, though not all of them. The table lists fewer than 150,000 clones, more than 60% of them singletons. The specimen sequenced was PBMCs. These receptors were obtained from a woman aged 35 to 49 in good health and CMV-seronegative.

The sample holds a few counts of this clone. V is TRBV4-3 and J is TRBJ2-2; 7 nucleotides line up with TRBD1. V shed 4 bases and J 3 bases; nucleotides not matched to a gene: 11. The length of the CDR3 is 17 residues. Germline V gene lookup returns CDR1 LGHNA and CDR2 YSLEER. This chain's CDR3 is CASSPQGGDSYTGELFF. CDR3 nucleotide sequence: TGCGCCAGCAGCCCCCAAGGTGGGGACAGTTACACCGGGGAGCTGTTTTTT.

The chain is built from TRBV5-4 and TRBJ2-2; D might be TRBD1 (6 bases). Germline V gives CDR1 SGHNT, CDR2 YYREEE (reference sequence). V dropped 4 bases and J dropped 4 bases, with 17 bases sitting between them. The CDR3 consists of 16 residues. CDR3 coding DNA: TGTGCCAGCAGCCCAGCAGGGGCGCGGGTCACCGGGGAGCTGTTTTTT. Translating gives CASSPAGARVTGELFF.

This clone occurred a few times. V and J are TRBV7-6 and TRBJ1-2, with D perhaps TRBD1 (5 bases). V was clipped by 11 bases and J by 4 bases, with 11 bases between them. Germline lookup yields CDR1 SGHVS and CDR2 FNYEAQ. The CDR3 consists of 11 residues. The CDR3 DNA is TGTGCCGCGGGAGGGACCTATGGCTACACCTTC. Translated: CAAGGTYGYTF.

This clone was picked up a small number of times. The CDR3 coding sequence is TGTGCCACCAACGAGGGGAGGAATTCACCCCTCCACTTT. Its translation is CATNEGRNSPLHF. The J gene is TRBJ1-6, the V gene TRBV19; D is perhaps TRBD1 (5 bases). Germline CDR1 is LNHDA and CDR2 is SQIVND (reference sequence). The CDR3 length is 13 residues. V was shortened by 10 bases and J by 7 bases, with 14 bases between the two germline ends.

V usage is TRBV4-1 and J usage is TRBJ2-7; no clear D. This CDR3 contains 15 residues. Trimming took off 0 bases at V and 2 bases at J, with 11 bases between the two ends. CDR1 is MGHRA, CDR2 YSYEKL, per germline. CDR3 nucleotides: TGCGCCAGCAGCCAAGAAAACAGTCGGACCTACGAGCAGTACTTC. It translates to CASSQENSRTYEQYF.

As to this clone: At one end the junction does not follow the germline gene, possibly because of a read error. The chain links TRBV7-9 to TRBJ2-7, with a tentative D call TRBD2 (5 bases). The CDR3 has 16 amino acids. Looked up from germline, CDR1 is SEHNR and CDR2 is FQNEAQ (reference sequence). CDR3 residues: CSSSPPSWGAGYEQYF. CDR3 DNA sequence: TGTTCCAGCAGCCCCCCAAGTTGGGGAGCAGGCTACGAGCAGTACTTC.

The rearrangement joins TRBV30 to TRBJ2-1, with D maybe TRBD1 (6 bases). The CDR3 covers 13 residues. V lost 4 bases to trimming and J lost 7 bases, with 14 bases between them. Germline-derived CDR1 and CDR2 are GTSNPN and SVGIG (reference sequence). This CDR3 is CAWNARGGNEQFF. CDR3 DNA: TGTGCCTGGAATGCCAGGGGTGGTAATGAGCAGTTCTTC.

V and J are TRBV19 and TRBJ2-7, with 9 positions matching TRBD1. The CDR3 is made up of 13 amino acids. Germline loops: CDR1 LNHDA, CDR2 SQIVND (reference sequence). V shed 5 bases and J 4 bases; nucleotides not matched to a gene: 3. The chain's CDR3 is CASSSGQGYEQYF. The CDR3 DNA reads TGTGCCAGTAGTTCAGGACAGGGGTACGAGCAGTACTTC.

The chain couples TRBV2 to TRBJ2-5, with TRBD2 matching over 7 bases. The germline gives CDR1 SNHLY, CDR2 FYNNEI. The length of the CDR3 is 16 residues. The V segment lost 4 bases and the J segment 4 bases; nucleotides outside the gene matches: 12. The CDR3 DNA is TGTGCCAGCAGTGCTGGGGCGGGAGTAGCCGTAGAGACCCAGTACTTC. Protein: CASSAGAGVAVETQYF.